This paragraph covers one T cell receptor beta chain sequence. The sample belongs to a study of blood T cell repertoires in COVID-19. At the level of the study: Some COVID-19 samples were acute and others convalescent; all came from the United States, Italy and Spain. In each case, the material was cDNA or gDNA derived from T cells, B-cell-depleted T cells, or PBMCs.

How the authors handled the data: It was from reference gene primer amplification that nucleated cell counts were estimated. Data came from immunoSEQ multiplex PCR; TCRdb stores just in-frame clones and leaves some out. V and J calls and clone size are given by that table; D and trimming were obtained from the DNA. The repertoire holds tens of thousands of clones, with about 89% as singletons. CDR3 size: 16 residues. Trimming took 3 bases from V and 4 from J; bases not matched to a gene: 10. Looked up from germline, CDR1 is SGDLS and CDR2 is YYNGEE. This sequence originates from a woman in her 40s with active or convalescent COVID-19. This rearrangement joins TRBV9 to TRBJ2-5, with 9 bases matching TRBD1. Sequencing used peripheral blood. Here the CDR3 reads CASSAGTGMGSETQYF. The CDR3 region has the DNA TGTGCCAGCAGCGCAGGGACAGGGATGGGTTCAGAGACCCAGTACTTC.